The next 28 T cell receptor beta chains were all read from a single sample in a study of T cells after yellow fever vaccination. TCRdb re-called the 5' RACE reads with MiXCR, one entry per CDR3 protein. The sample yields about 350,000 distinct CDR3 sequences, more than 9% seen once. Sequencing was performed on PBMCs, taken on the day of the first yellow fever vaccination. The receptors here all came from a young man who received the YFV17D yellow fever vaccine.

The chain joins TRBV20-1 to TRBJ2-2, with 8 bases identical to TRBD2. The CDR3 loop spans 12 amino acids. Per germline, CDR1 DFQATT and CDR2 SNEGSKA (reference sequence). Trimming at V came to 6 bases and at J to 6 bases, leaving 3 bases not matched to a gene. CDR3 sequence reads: CSAGLAAGELFF. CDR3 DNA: TGCAGTGCCGGACTAGCAGCCGGGGAGCTGTTTTTT.

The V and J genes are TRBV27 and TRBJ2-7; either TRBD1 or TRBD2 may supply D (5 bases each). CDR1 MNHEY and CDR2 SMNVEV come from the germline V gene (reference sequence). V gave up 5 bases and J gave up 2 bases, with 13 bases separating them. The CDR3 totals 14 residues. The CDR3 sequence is CASSRSGTPYEQYV. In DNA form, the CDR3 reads TGTGCCAGCAGTCGTTCCGGGACCCCCTACGAGCAGTACGTC.

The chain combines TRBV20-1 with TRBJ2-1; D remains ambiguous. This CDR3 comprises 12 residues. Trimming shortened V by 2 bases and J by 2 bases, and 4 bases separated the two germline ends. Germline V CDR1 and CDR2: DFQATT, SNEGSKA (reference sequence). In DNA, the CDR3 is TGCAGTGCTAGACCAACCTACAATGAGCAGTTCTTC. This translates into CSARPTYNEQFF.

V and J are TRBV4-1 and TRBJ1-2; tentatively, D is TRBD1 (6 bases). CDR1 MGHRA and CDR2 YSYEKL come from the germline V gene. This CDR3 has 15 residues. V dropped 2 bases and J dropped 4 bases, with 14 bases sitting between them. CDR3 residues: CASSQQDRATYGYTF. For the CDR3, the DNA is TGCGCCAGCAGCCAACAGGACAGAGCTACCTATGGCTACACCTTC.

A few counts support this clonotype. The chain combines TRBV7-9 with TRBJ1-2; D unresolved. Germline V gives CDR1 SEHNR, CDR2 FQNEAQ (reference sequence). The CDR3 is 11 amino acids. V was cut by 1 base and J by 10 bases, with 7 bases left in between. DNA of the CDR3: TGTGCCAGCAGCTTAGTGTCCGCCTACACCTTC. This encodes CASSLVSAYTF.

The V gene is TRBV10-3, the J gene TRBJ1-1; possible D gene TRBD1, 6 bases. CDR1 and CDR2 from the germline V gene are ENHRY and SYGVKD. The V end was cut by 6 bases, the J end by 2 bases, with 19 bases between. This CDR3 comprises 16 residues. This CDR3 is CAIRTGKAGRNTEAFF. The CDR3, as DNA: TGTGCCATCAGGACAGGTAAAGCCGGAAGAAACACTGAAGCTTTCTTT.

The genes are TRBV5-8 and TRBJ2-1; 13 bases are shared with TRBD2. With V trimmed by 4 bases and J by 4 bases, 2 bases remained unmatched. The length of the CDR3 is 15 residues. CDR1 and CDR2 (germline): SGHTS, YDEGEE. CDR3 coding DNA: TGTGCCAGCAGCGGGACTAGCGGGGAGTACAATGAGCAGTTCTTC. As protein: CASSGTSGEYNEQFF.

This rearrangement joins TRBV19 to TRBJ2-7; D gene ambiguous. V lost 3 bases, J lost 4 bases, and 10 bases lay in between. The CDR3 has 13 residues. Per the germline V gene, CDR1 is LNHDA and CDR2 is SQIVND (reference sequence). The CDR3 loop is CASSMVMGYEQYV. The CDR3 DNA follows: TGTGCCAGTAGTATGGTCATGGGTTACGAGCAGTACGTC.

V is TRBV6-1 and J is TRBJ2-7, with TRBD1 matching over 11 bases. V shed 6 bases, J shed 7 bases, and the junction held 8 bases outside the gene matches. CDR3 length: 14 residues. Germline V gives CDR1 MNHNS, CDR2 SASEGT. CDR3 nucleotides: TGTGCCAGCAGCCCCGGACAGGGGGCAAGGGAGCAGTACTTC. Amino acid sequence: CASSPGQGAREQYF.

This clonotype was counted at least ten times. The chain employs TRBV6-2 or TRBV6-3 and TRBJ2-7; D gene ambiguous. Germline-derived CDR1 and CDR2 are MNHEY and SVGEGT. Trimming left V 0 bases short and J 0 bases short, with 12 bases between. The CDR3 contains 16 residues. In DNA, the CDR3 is TGTGCCAGCAGTTACTCTATATTGATGGGCTCCTACGAGCAGTACTTC. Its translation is CASSYSILMGSYEQYF.

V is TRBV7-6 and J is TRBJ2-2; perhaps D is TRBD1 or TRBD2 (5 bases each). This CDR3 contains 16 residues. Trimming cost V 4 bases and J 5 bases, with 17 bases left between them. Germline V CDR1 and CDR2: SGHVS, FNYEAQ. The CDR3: CASSSTGTPFTGELFF. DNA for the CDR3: TGTGCCAGCAGCTCAACCGGGACCCCTTTTACCGGGGAGCTGTTTTTT.

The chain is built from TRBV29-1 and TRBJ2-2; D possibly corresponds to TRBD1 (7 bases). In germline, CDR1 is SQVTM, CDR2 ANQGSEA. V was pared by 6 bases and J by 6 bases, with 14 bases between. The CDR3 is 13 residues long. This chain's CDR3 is CSVGRGDSGELFF. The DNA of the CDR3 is TGCAGCGTGGGCAGGGGGGACTCCGGGGAGCTGTTTTTT.

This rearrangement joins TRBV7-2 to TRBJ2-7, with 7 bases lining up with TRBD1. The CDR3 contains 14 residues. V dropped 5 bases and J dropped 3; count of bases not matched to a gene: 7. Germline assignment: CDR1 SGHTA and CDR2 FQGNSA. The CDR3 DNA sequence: TGTGCCAGCAGCCAGCGACAGGGAAACTACGAGCAGTACGTC. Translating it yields CASSQRQGNYEQYV.

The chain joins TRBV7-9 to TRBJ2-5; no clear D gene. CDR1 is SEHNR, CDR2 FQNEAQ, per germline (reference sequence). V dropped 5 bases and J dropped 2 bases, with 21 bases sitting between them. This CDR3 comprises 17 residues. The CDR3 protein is CASSPPSWGTIQETQYF. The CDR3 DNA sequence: TGTGCCAGCAGCCCCCCTTCGTGGGGTACTATTCAAGAGACCCAGTACTTC. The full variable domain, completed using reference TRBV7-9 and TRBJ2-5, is DTGVSQNPRHKITKRGQNVTFRCDPISEHNRLYWYRQTLGQGPEFLTYFQNEAQLEKSRLLSDRFSAERPKGSFSTLEIQRTEQGDSAMYLCASSPPSWGTIQETQYFGPGTRLLVL.

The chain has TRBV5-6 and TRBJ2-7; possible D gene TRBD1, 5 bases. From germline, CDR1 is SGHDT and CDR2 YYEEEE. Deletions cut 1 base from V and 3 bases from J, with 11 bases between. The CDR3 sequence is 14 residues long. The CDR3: CASSLFQGNYEQYF. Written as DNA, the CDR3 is TGTGCCAGCAGCTTGTTCCAGGGCAACTACGAGCAGTACTTC. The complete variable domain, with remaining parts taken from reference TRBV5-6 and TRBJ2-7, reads DAGVTQSPTHLIKTRGQQVTLRCSPKSGHDTVSWYQQALGQGPQFIFQYYEEEERQRGNFPDRFSGHQFPNYSSELNVNALLLGDSALYLCASSLFQGNYEQYFGPGTRLTVT.

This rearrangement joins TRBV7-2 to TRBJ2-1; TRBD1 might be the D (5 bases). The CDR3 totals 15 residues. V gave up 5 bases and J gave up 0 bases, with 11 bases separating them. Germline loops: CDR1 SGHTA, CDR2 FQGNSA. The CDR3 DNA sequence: TGTGCCAGCAGCCCTGGACATGCCTCCTACAATGAGCAGTTCTTC. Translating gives CASSPGHASYNEQFF.

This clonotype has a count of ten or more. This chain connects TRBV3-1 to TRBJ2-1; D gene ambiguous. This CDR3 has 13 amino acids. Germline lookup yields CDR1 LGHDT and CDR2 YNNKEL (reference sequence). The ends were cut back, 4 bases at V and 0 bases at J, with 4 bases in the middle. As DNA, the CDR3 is TGTGCCAGCAGCCCTAGCTCCTACAATGAGCAGTTCTTC. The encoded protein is CASSPSSYNEQFF.

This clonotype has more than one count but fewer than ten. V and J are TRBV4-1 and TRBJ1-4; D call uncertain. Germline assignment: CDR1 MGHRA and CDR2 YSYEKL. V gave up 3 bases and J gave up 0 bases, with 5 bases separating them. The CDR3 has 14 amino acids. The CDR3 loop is CASSHFATNEKLFF. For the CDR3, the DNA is TGCGCCAGCAGCCACTTTGCAACTAATGAAAAACTGTTTTTT.

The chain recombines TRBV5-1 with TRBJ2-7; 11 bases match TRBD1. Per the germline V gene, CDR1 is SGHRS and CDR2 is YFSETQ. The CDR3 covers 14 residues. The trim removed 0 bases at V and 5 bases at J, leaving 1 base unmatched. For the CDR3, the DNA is TGCGCCAGCAGCTTGGGGACAGGGGGCGACGAGCAGTACGTC. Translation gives CASSLGTGGDEQYV.

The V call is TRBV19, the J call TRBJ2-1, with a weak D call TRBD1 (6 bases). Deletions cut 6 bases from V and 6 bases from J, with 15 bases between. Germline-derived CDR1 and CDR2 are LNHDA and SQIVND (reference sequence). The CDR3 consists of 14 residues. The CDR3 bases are TGTGCCAGTAGCCCCACAGGGTACGGCAATGAGCAGTTCTTC. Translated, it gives CASSPTGYGNEQFF.

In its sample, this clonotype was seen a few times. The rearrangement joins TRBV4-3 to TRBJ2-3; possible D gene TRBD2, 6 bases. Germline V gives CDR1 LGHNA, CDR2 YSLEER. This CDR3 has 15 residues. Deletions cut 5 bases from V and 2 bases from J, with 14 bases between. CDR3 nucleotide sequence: TGCGCCAGCAGCTCCGGTCGGGGGTACACAGATACGCAGTATTTT. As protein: CASSSGRGYTDTQYF.

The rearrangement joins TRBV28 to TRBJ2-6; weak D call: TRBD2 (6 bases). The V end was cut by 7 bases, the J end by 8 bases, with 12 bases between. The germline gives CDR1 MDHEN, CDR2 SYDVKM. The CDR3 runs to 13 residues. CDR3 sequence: CASTLGGSNVLTF. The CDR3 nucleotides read TGTGCCAGCACCCTTGGAGGGTCCAACGTCCTGACTTTC.

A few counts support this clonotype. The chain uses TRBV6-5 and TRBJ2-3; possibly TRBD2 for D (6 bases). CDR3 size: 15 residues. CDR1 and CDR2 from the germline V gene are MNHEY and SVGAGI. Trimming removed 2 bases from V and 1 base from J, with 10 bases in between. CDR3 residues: CASSYTGEGTDTQYF. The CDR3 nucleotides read TGTGCCAGCAGTTACACGGGGGAGGGCACAGATACGCAGTATTTT.

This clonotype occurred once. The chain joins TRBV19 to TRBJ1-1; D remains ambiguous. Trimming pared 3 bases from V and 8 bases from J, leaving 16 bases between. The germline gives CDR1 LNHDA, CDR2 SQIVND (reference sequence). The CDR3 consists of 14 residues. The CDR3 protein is CASSMRGTPAEAFF. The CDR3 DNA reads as TGTGCCAGTAGTATGCGGGGAACACCCGCGGAAGCTTTCTTT.

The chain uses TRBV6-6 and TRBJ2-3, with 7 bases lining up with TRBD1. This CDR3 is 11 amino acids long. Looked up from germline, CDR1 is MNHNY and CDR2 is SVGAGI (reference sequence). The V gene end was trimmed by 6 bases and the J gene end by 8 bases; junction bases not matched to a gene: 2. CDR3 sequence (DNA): TGTGCCAGCAGAGCAGGGGGTACGCAGTATTTT. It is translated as CASRAGGTQYF.

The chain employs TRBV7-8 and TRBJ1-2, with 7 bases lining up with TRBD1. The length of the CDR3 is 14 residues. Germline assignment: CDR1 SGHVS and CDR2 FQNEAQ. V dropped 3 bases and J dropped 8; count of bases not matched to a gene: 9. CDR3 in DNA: TGTGCCAGCAGCTTCAGCGCAGGGGGGCTCGGCTACACCTTC. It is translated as CASSFSAGGLGYTF.

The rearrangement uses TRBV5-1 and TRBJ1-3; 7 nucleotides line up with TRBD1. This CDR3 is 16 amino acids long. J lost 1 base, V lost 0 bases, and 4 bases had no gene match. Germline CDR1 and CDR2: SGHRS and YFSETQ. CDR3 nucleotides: TGCGCCAGCAGCTTGGAACAGGGGCTTTCTGGAAACACCATATATTTT. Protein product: CASSLEQGLSGNTIYF.

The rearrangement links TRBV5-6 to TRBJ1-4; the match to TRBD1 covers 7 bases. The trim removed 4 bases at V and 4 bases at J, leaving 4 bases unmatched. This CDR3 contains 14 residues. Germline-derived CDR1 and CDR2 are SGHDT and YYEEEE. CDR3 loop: CASSVRDSNEKLFF. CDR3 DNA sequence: TGTGCCAGCAGCGTCCGGGACAGTAATGAAAAACTGTTTTTT.